This TCR beta chain originates from a study of T cells in Graves' hyperthyroidism and ophthalmopathy. Findings and caveats of the study: Blood also held most thyroid clonotypes expanded beyond 0.001.

This clonotype was seen ten or more times. Its antigen remains unidentified. Aged 18 to 65, the patients had hyperthyroidism that was newly diagnosed and had lasted under 2 months. Patients were excluded for uncontrolled infection, other autoimmune disease, pregnancy or lactation. PBMCs were obtained from about 9 ml fresh peripheral blood. Amplified regions were TCR beta CDR3 sequences from RNA transcripts. HTBI primers were used for first-round RT-PCR of the TCR CDR3. Using its own MiXCR run on the multiplex PCR reads, TCRdb lists one record per CDR3 protein. Of around 300,000 distinct CDR3 sequences listed, roughly an eighth are singletons. This CDR3 is 14 amino acids long. Per the germline V gene, CDR1 is MDHEN and CDR2 is SYDVKM. J lost 1 base, V lost 6 bases, and 3 bases had no gene match.

V and J are TRBV28 and TRBJ2-4, with TRBD2 matching 7 bases. The sequenced material came from blood. The clonotype originates from a woman aged 35 to 49 with Graves' hyperthyroidism. CDR3 bases: TGTGCCAGCAGGGCGCGGGGGGCCAAAAACATTCAGTACTTC. It codes for CASRARGAKNIQYF.